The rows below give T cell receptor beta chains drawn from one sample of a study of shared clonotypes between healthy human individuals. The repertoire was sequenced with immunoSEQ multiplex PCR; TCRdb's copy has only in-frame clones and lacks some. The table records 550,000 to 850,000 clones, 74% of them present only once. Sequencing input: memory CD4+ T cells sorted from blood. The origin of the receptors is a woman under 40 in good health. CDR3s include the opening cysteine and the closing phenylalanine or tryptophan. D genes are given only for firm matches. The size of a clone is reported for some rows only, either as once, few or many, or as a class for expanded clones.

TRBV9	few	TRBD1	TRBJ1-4	TGTGCCAGCAGCCCTCGAGGGGGCCCCGGGAATGAAAAACTGTTTTTT	CASSPRGGPGNEKLFF
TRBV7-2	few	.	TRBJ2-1	TGTGCCAGCAGCGTTTCGGGACCAGCAGTAGAGCAGTTCTTC	CASSVSGPAVEQFF
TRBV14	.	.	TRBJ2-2	TGTGCCAGCAGCCCCCGTCGGTGGAACACCGGGGAGCTGTTTTTT	CASSPRRWNTGELFF
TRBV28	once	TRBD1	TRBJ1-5	TGTGCCAGCAGTAACACCAGGGACAGGGGTTTGGGTCAGCCCCAGCATTTT	CASSNTRDRGLGQPQHF
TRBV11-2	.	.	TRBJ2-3	TGTGCCAGCAGCTTATTGGATACGCAGTATTTT	CASSLLDTQYF
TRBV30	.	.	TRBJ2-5	TGTGCCTGGAGTGATCCCTTGGACACCTCCTCACAAGAGACCCAGTACTTC	CAWSDPLDTSSQETQYF
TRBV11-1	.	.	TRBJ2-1	TGTGCCAGCAGCTTTCTTGGCGGAGGGGAGCAGTTCTTC	CASSFLGGGEQFF
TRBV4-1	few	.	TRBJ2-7	TGCGCCAGCAGCCAAGACTCGGTCCGGGGGGCACAGGGTGGTGAGCAGTACTTC	CASSQDSVRGAQGGEQYF
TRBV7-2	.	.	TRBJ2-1	TGTGCCAGCAGCTTAGTTTTTCAGGAGCAGTTCTTC	CASSLVFQEQFF
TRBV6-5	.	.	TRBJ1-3	TGTGCCAGCAGTTACTCGCTTGGAAACACCATATATTTT	CASSYSLGNTIYF
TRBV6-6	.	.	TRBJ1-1	TGTGCCAGCAGTCACCGACACCAGCACACTGAAGCTTTCTTT	CASSHRHQHTEAFF
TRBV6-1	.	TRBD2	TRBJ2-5	TGTGCCAGCTGCGTTGCGGGAGAAGAGACCCAGTACTTC	CASCVAGEETQYF
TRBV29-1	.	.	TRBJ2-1	TGCAGCGTTTCCCAGGACCGGCGGTACAATGAGCAGTTCTTC	CSVSQDRRYNEQFF
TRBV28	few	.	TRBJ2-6	TGTGCCAGCAGCGTCGGAGGATCTGGGGCCAACGTCCTGACTTTC	CASSVGGSGANVLTF
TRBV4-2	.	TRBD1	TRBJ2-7	TGTGCCAGCAGCGCCACGGGGGGACAGGGCCACTACGAGCAGTACTTC	CASSATGGQGHYEQYF
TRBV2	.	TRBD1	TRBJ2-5	TGTGCCAGCAGCGGGACAGGGGTTAATAAAGAGACCCAGTACTTC	CASSGTGVNKETQYF
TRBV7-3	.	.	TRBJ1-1	TGTGCCAGCAGTACACAGGGAGACACTGAAGCTTTCTTT	CASSTQGDTEAFF
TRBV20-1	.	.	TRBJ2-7	TGCAGTGCTAGGTACAAGGCCGAGCAGTACTTC	CSARYKAEQYF
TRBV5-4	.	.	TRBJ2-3	TGTGCCAGCAGCGCGGGGACCTACACAGATACGCAGTATTTT	CASSAGTYTDTQYF
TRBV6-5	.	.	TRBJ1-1	TGTGCCAGCACGGCGACAGTTTTGAACACTGAAGCTTTCTTT	CASTATVLNTEAFF
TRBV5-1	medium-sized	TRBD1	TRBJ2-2	TGCGCCAGCAGCTCTATCCCAGGGGGCGCGATAGGAACCGGGGAGCTGTTTTTT	CASSSIPGGAIGTGELFF
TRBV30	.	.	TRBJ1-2	TGTGCCTGGAAAACCCTTAACTATGGCTACACCTTC	CAWKTLNYGYTF
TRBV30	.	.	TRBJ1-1	TGTGCCTGGAGTGTAGGCGGCGGGACTGAAGCTTTCTTT	CAWSVGGGTEAFF
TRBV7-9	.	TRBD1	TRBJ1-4	TGTGCCAGCAGCTCCGCCCGACAGGGAGGGGAAAAACTGTTTTTT	CASSSARQGGEKLFF
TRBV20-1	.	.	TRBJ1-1	TGCAGTGCTACGGGGTACACTGAAGCTTTCTTT	CSATGYTEAFF
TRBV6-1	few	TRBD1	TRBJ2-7	TGTGCCAGCAGTGGCGGACAGGGGGCAAGGGAGCAGTACTTC	CASSGGQGAREQYF
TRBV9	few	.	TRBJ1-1	TGTGCCAGCAGCGTAGAGAGGGACACTGAAGCTTTCTTT	CASSVERDTEAFF
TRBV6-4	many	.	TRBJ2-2	TGTGCCAGCAGTGACTCGGCAGGGGGGTTCGGGGAGCTGTTTTTT	CASSDSAGGFGELFF
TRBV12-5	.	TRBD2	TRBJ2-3	TGTGCTAGTGGTTTGTTCGTATCGGCTAGCGGGGATCTTGCAGATACGCAGTATTTT	CASGLFVSASGDLADTQYF